The 30 T cell receptor beta chains below were found in one sample sequenced in a study of metastatic and nonmetastatic thyroid tumors. Thyroid surgery had not been preceded by any treatment in any patient. TCRdb called clones again from the PCR reads with MiXCR. The table shows under 20,000 clones, with 25% to 30% occurring only once. The specimen sequenced was blood. The receptors come from a female donor with papillary thyroid cancer or a benign thyroid nodule (not recorded which). Some clones in this sample may be carry-over from other donors' samples.

In its sample, this clone was seen a few times. The chain joins TRBV7-9 to TRBJ2-7; tentatively, D is TRBD1 (6 bases). Deletions cut 8 bases from V and 3 bases from J, with 14 bases between. There are 13 residues in the CDR3. The V gene's germline CDR1 is SEHNR and CDR2 FQNEAQ (reference sequence). For the CDR3, the DNA is TGTGCCAGCTCTGGACAGACAAACTACGAGCAGTACTTC. The encoded protein is CASSGQTNYEQYF.

This chain connects TRBV6-1 to TRBJ2-7; D may be TRBD1 (5 bases). This CDR3 region has 12 residues. V gave up 4 bases and J gave up 4 bases, with 8 bases separating them. The germline gives CDR1 MNHNS, CDR2 SASEGT. CDR3 in amino acids: CASSGQGYEQYF. DNA of the CDR3: TGTGCCAGCAGTGGTCAGGGTTACGAGCAGTACTTC.

Regarding this clone: Since a much larger clone is just one base distant, this may be a read error. V gene TRBV6-4 combines with J gene TRBJ2-1; D unresolved. The germline gives CDR1 MRHNA, CDR2 SNTAGT. The CDR3 is 9 residues long. Here the CDR3 reads CASDDDQFF. The CDR3 DNA follows: TGTGCCAGTGACGATGATCAGTTCTTC.

V usage is TRBV6-2 or TRBV6-3 and J usage is TRBJ2-7, with D maybe TRBD1 (7 bases). Germline V gene sequence: CDR1 MNHEY, CDR2 SVGEGT. The CDR3 is 15 amino acids. Trimming cost V 2 bases and J 4 bases, with 15 bases left between them. CDR3: CASSYGGTAHYEQYF. CDR3 bases: TGTGCCAGCAGTTACGGGGGGACAGCGCATTACGAGCAGTACTTC.

This chain uses TRBV4-3 with TRBJ2-1, with 8 bases matching TRBD2. This CDR3 has 17 amino acids. V was clipped by 0 bases and J by 0 bases; unmatched bases: 4. CDR1 and CDR2 from the germline V gene are LGHNA and YSLEER. The CDR3 sequence is CASSQERSGSSYNEQFF. CDR3 nucleotides: TGCGCCAGCAGCCAAGAGCGGAGCGGGAGCTCCTACAATGAGCAGTTCTTC.

This clone was found a few times. The chain joins TRBV28 to TRBJ1-2; possible D gene TRBD1, 6 bases. The V gene's germline CDR1 is MDHEN and CDR2 SYDVKM. Trimming stripped 3 bases from V and 0 bases from J, with 14 bases between. The CDR3 length is 16 residues. The CDR3 DNA sequence: TGTGCCAGCAGTTTCTCCCTTAGGGGGTCTAACTATGGCTACACCTTC. Protein product: CASSFSLRGSNYGYTF.

This clone was recorded many times. The genes are TRBV29-1 and TRBJ2-7; 11 bases align to TRBD2. Looked up from germline, CDR1 is SQVTM and CDR2 is ANQGSEA. There are 12 residues in the CDR3. Trimming at V came to 6 bases and at J to 4 bases, leaving 2 bases not matched to a gene. The DNA for the CDR3 is TGCAGCGTCGGGACTAGCGGTTACGAGCAGTACTTC. It is translated as CSVGTSGYEQYF.

The sample holds many counts of this clone. The DNA for the CDR3 is TGCGCCAGCAGCCCATCGGGACTAGGTTTGGGTAATGAGCAGTTCTTC. As protein: CASSPSGLGLGNEQFF. The chain is built from TRBV5-1 and TRBJ2-1; 8 bases match TRBD2. In germline, CDR1 is SGHRS, CDR2 YFSETQ. The CDR3 has 16 amino acids. V dropped 4 bases and J dropped 7; count of bases not matched to a gene: 13.

By proportion, this clone is large. The V and J genes are TRBV6-1 and TRBJ2-7, with 12 bases matching TRBD2. Germline-derived CDR1 and CDR2 are MNHNS and SASEGT. This CDR3 is 14 amino acids long. Unmatched junction bases numbered 2, after V lost 5 bases and J lost 3 bases. This chain's CDR3 is CASSPGLAGYEQYF. CDR3 sequence (DNA): TGTGCCAGCAGTCCGGGACTAGCGGGCTACGAGCAGTACTTC.

The rearrangement links TRBV6-2 or TRBV6-3 to TRBJ1-1; 8 bases agree with TRBD1. CDR1 is MNHEY and CDR2 is SVGEGT in the germline V gene. V was clipped by 8 bases and J by 1 base; unmatched bases: 12. This CDR3 comprises 16 residues. CDR3 in amino acids: CASDRGQVLGNTEAFF. The CDR3 coding sequence is TGTGCCAGCGACCGGGGACAGGTATTAGGGAACACTGAAGCTTTCTTT.

To note about this clone: A junction end diverges from the germline sequence, so it may reflect a read error. The same CDR3 can be traced to other DNA sequences in this sample. The J gene is TRBJ1-2, the V gene TRBV2, with a tentative D call TRBD1 (5 bases). Per the germline V gene, CDR1 is SNHLY and CDR2 is FYNNEI. The CDR3 extends over 14 amino acids. This CDR3 reads CASSDGGGGSGHTF. CDR3 sequence (DNA): TGTGCCAGCAGTGATGGTGGGGGGGGTTCTGGCCACACCTTC.

About this clone itself: Its ends do not fully match the called genes, so a read error is possible. This chain links TRBV4-2 with TRBJ2-7; D not certain. CDR3 length: 15 amino acids. Per the germline V gene, CDR1 is LGHNA and CDR2 is YNFKEQ. For the CDR3, the DNA is TGTTCCAGCAGCCAAGATGCCGGACCACTCTACGATCAGTACTTC. Protein sequence: CSSSQDAGPLYDQYF.

The rearrangement uses TRBV4-2 and TRBJ2-1; the D gene is possibly TRBD1 (5 bases). This CDR3 is 16 amino acids long. Germline values: CDR1 LGHNA, CDR2 YNFKEQ. Trimming cost V 3 bases and J 3 bases, with 15 bases left between them. CDR3 nucleotides: TGTGCCAGCAGCCAGGCCTGGGCAGGGTACTACAATGAGCAGTTCTTC. It specifies CASSQAWAGYYNEQFF.

The chain joins TRBV5-1 to TRBJ2-1, with D possibly matching TRBD2 (5 bases). V dropped 0 bases and J dropped 8 bases, with 18 bases sitting between them. CDR1 and CDR2 from the germline V gene are SGHRS and YFSETQ. The CDR3 runs to 16 residues. The CDR3 protein is CASSLEQSPRADEQFF. In DNA, the CDR3 is TGCGCCAGCAGCTTGGAGCAGTCCCCTCGAGCGGATGAGCAGTTCTTC.

The CDR3 DNA follows: TGTGCCAGCAGTGAAGCGCTGCTGGGGAACACTGAAGCTTTCTTT. It is translated as CASSEALLGNTEAFF. The chain recombines TRBV6-1 with TRBJ1-1; no clear D. Trimming stripped 0 bases from V and 1 base from J, with 9 bases between. Germline CDR1 MNHNS, CDR2 SASEGT. CDR3 length equals 15 residues.

This clone was seen repeatedly, ten times or more. The chain couples TRBV10-3 to TRBJ2-7; TRBD1 matches at 8 bases. In germline, CDR1 is ENHRY, CDR2 SYGVKD. CDR3 length: 14 residues. With V trimmed by 4 bases and J by 0 bases, 2 bases remained unmatched. CDR3: CAISGGQVSYEQYF. CDR3 DNA sequence: TGTGCCATCAGTGGGGGACAGGTCTCCTACGAGCAGTACTTC.

The chain employs TRBV3-1 and TRBJ2-3; 9 bases map to TRBD2. V was clipped by 4 bases and J by 6 bases; unmatched bases: 8. Per the germline V gene, CDR1 is LGHDT and CDR2 is YNNKEL (reference sequence). This CDR3 contains 15 residues. The CDR3: CASSPSAGGLDTQYF. The CDR3 DNA reads TGTGCCAGCAGCCCCTCGGCGGGAGGGCTGGATACGCAGTATTTT.

Concerning this clone: A much larger clone lies a single base off, so this may be a read error. V and J are TRBV7-9 and TRBJ2-2; D perhaps matches TRBD2 (5 bases). Germline-derived CDR1 and CDR2 are SEHNR and FQNEAQ (reference sequence). CDR3 length equals 15 residues. V was shortened by 2 bases and J by 5 bases, with 12 bases between the two germline ends. Here the CDR3 reads CASSLRWGETGELFF. DNA for the CDR3: TGTGCCAGCAGCTTACGCTGGGGAGAGACCGGGGAGCTGTTTTTT.

The chain combines TRBV28 with TRBJ2-2; 7 nucleotides line up with TRBD2. The CDR3 length is 14 residues. CDR1 and CDR2 (germline): MDHEN, SYDVKM. The junction had 6 bases not matched to a gene; V was cut back by 5 bases and J by 6 bases. The CDR3 here is CASSQTSAAGELFF. The CDR3 DNA sequence: TGTGCCAGCAGTCAAACTAGCGCGGCCGGGGAGCTGTTTTTT.

Concerning this clone: At one boundary the junction diverges from the germline segment, which might be a read error. V usage is TRBV12-3 or TRBV12-4 and J usage is TRBJ2-3, with 8 nucleotides matching TRBD2. The CDR3 spans 14 residues. The CDR3 DNA reads as TGTGCCAGCATTTTAGTCGGGGGGGCGGATACGCAGTATTTT. It translates to CASILVGGADTQYF.

This clone was recorded many times. This sequence joins TRBV4-1 and TRBJ1-5; maybe TRBD1 (5 bases). Trimming cost V 5 bases and J 0 bases, with 11 bases left between them. Germline loops: CDR1 MGHRA, CDR2 YSYEKL. The CDR3 sequence is 15 residues long. CDR3 protein: CASSEQVGSNQPQHF. The DNA of the CDR3 is TGCGCCAGCAGCGAACAGGTGGGTAGCAATCAGCCCCAGCATTTT.

The V and J genes are TRBV27 and TRBJ2-7, with 7 positions matching TRBD2. The CDR3 length is 15 residues. V lost 4 bases, J lost 6 bases, and 12 bases stayed unmatched. CDR1 is MNHEY, CDR2 SMNVEV, per germline (reference sequence). The CDR3 region has the DNA TGTGCCAGCAGTTACCCTTTGGCGGGAGAGGTCGAGCAGTACTTC. Translation gives CASSYPLAGEVEQYF.

This clone was seen at least ten times. The rearrangement uses TRBV11-3 and TRBJ2-7; D call uncertain. Germline V gene lookup returns CDR1 SGHNT and CDR2 YENEEA. Between the trimmed V and J ends, which lost 4 bases and 5 bases, there was a span of 9 bases. The CDR3 length is 12 residues. The CDR3 is CASSSGWDEQYF. Here the CDR3 DNA reads TGTGCCAGCAGCTCCGGGTGGGACGAGCAGTACTTC.

As for this clone: The junction departs from the called germline gene at one end, perhaps through a read error. J is TRBJ1-4 and V is TRBV28; possible D gene TRBD1, 6 bases. Germline V gene sequence: CDR1 MDHEN, CDR2 SYDVKM. There are 11 residues in the CDR3. CDR3 nucleotide sequence: TGTGCCAGCAGTCCCCGGGGGGCCCCCGTATTT. This codes for CASSPRGAPVF.

This clone was seen a few times. The chain employs TRBV6-1 and TRBJ2-2; 7 nucleotides agree with TRBD1. CDR1 is MNHNS and CDR2 is SASEGT in the germline V gene. The trim removed 6 bases at V and 6 bases at J, leaving 7 bases unmatched. The CDR3 totals 14 residues. CDR3 sequence reads: CASRHGTVAGELFF. The CDR3 DNA follows: TGTGCCAGCAGGCACGGGACAGTCGCCGGGGAGCTGTTTTTT.

This clone was observed many times. This rearrangement joins TRBV7-9 to TRBJ1-5; D perhaps matches TRBD1 (5 bases). Looked up from germline, CDR1 is SEHNR and CDR2 is FQNEAQ (reference sequence). The length of the CDR3 is 14 residues. V lost 5 bases and J lost 6, with 14 bases in between. The CDR3 DNA is TGTGCCAGCAGCCCACCGGGGGGTGTTCAGCCCCAGCATTTT. Translated: CASSPPGGVQPQHF.

By share of the sample, this clone is medium-sized. The chain joins TRBV12-3 or TRBV12-4 to TRBJ2-7, with D possibly being TRBD2 (8 bases). The V and J ends lost 8 bases and 3 bases respectively, with 20 bases between them. This CDR3 region has 15 residues. The CDR3 region has the DNA TGTGCCAGCCTCCGGGGGGGACAGAACATCTACGAGCAGTACTTC. Amino acid sequence: CASLRGGQNIYEQYF.

Comment on this clone: Germline and junction disagree at one end, which may indicate a read error. The chain combines TRBV6-4 with TRBJ2-1; 7 bases match TRBD1. There are 15 residues in the CDR3. Germline loops: CDR1 MRHNA, CDR2 SNTAGT. Written as DNA, the CDR3 is TGTGCCAGCAGAGACCAGGGGGATGGGTACAATGAGAAGTTCTTC. Protein sequence: CASRDQGDGYNEKFF.

The rearrangement uses TRBV7-8 and TRBJ1-2, with D unclear. The V end lost 6 bases, the J end lost 3 bases, and 11 bases lay between the germline ends. This CDR3 has 13 amino acids. Germline V lookup: CDR1 SGHVS, CDR2 FQNEAQ. Here the CDR3 reads CASSPNRDYGYTF. DNA for the CDR3: TGTGCCAGCAGTCCCAATCGGGACTATGGCTACACCTTC.

The rearrangement links TRBV20-1 to TRBJ2-2; TRBD2 is a possible D gene (6 bases). The ends were cut back, 4 bases at V and 4 bases at J, with 16 bases in the middle. This CDR3 is built from 15 residues. Germline CDR1 and CDR2: DFQATT and SNEGSKA (reference sequence). The CDR3 spells CSANFGGISTGELFF. In DNA, the CDR3 is TGCAGTGCTAACTTCGGCGGGATTTCCACCGGGGAGCTGTTTTTT.